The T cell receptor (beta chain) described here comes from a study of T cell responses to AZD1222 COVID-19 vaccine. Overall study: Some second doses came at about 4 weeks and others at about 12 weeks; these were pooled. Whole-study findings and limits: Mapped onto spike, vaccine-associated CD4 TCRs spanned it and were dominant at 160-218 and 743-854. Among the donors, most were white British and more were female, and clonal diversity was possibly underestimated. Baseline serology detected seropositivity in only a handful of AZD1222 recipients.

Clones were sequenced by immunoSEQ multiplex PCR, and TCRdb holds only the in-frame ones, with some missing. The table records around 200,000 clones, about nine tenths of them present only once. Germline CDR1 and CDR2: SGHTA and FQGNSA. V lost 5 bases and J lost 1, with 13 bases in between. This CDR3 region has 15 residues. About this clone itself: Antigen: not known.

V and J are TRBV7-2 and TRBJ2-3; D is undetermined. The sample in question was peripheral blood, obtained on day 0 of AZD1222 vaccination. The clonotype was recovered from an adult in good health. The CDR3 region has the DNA TGTGCCAGCAGCCTCTCTCGCACCGGCACAGATACGCAGTATTTT. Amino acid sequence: CASSLSRTGTDTQYF.